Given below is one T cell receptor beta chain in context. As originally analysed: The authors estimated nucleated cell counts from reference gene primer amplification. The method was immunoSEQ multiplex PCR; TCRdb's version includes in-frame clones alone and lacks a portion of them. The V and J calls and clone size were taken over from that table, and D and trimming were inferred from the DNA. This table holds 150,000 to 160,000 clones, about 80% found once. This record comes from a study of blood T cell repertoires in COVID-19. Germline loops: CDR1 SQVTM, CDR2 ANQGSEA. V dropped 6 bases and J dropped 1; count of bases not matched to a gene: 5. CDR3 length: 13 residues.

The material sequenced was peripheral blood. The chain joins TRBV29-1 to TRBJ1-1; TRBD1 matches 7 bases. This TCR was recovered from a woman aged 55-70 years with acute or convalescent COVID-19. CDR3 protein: CSVVRQGNTEAFF. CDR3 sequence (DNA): TGCAGCGTGGTGAGACAGGGGAACACTGAAGCTTTCTTT.